This T cell receptor (beta chain) was sequenced during a study of blood T cell repertoires in COVID-19. Produced via immunoSEQ multiplex PCR; TCRdb's table is partial and in-frame only. The sample carries over 300,000 clones, 70% to 90% recorded once. Germline V gene sequence: CDR1 SNHLY, CDR2 FYNNEI. There are 13 residues in the CDR3. V was pared by 5 bases and J by 5 bases, with 12 bases between. This clone was recorded a few times. The sample consisted of PBMCs or T cells enriched from blood (not recorded which). The sequence was collected from a man aged 30 to 39 who had recovered from COVID-19. The rearrangement uses TRBV2 and TRBJ1-2; the D is unclear. The CDR3 sequence: CASSSLGEYGYTF. Here the CDR3 DNA reads TGTGCCAGCAGTTCTTTGGGCGAATATGGCTACACCTTC.